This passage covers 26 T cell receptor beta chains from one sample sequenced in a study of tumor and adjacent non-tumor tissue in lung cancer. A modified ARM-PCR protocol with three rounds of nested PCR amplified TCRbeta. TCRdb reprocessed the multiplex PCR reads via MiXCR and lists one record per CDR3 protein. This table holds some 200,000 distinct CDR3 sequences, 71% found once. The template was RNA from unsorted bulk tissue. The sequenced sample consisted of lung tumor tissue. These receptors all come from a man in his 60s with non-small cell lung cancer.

This CDR3 is CSAPNPLAGAYEQYF. For the CDR3, the DNA is TGCAGTGCCCCCAATCCACTAGCGGGGGCCTACGAGCAGTACTTC. The V call is TRBV20-1, the J call TRBJ2-7; 11 positions agree with TRBD2. This CDR3 has 15 amino acids. Germline CDR1 is DFQATT and CDR2 is SNEGSKA (reference sequence). Germline trimming cut 6 bases from V and 2 bases from J; bases unmatched to any gene: 9.

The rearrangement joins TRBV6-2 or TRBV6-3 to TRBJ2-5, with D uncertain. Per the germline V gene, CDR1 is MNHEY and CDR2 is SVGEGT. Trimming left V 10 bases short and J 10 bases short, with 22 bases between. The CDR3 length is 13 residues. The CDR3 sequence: CANNYVTPLGQYF. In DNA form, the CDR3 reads TGTGCCAACAATTACGTAACACCCTTGGGCCAGTACTTC.

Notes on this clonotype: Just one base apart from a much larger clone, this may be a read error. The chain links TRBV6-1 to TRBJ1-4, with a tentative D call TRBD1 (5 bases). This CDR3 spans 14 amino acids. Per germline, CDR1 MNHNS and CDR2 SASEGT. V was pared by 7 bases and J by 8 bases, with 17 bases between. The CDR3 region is CASTLDGGREKLFF. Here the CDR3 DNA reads TGTGCCAGCACCTTGGACGGGGGGAGAGAAAAACTGTTTTTT.

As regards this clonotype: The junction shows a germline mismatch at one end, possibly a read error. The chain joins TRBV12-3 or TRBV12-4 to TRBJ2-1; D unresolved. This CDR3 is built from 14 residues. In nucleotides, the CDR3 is TGTGCCAGCAGTCCCCCGCTAGGCCCACCCCGCCACGTCTTC. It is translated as CASSPPLGPPRHVF.

CDR3 in DNA: TGTGCCGCCAGTTTGGGGGGGCGAGTGGAGACCCAGTACTTC. It codes for CAASLGGRVETQYF. The chain has TRBV6-2 or TRBV6-3 and TRBJ2-5; D may be TRBD2 (7 bases). The germline V and J ends were trimmed by 11 bases and 5 bases, with 21 bases remaining between them. The CDR3 loop spans 14 amino acids. Germline lookup yields CDR1 MNHEY and CDR2 SVGEGT.

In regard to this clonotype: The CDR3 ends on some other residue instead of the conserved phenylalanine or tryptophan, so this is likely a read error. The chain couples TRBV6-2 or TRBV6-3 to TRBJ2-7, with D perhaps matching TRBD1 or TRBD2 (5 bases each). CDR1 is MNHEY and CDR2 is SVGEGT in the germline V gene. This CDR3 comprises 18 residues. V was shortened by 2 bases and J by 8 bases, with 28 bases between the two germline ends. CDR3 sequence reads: CASSYPLREGSLSYKQYY. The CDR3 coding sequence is TGTGCCAGCAGTTACCCCCTTCGAGAGGGGTCTCTCTCATACAAGCAGTACTAC.

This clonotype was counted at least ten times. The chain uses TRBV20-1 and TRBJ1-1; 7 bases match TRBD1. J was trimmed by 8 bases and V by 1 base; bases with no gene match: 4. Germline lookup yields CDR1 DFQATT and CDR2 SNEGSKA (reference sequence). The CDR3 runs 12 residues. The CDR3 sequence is CSARAQGQEAFF. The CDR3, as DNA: TGCAGTGCTAGAGCACAGGGGCAGGAAGCTTTCTTT.

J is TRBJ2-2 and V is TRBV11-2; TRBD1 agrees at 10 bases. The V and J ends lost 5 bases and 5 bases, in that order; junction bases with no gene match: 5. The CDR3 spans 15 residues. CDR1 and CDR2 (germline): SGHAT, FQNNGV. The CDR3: CASSAGQGPTGELFF. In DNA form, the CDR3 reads TGTGCCAGCAGCGCGGGACAGGGGCCTACCGGGGAGCTGTTTTTT.

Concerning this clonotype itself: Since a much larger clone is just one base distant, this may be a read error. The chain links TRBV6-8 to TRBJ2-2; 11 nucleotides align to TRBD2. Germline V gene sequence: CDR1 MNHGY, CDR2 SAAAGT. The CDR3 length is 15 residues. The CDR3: CASTRGLADTGKLFF. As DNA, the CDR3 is TGTGCCAGCACCCGGGGACTAGCGGACACCGGGAAGCTGTTTTTT.

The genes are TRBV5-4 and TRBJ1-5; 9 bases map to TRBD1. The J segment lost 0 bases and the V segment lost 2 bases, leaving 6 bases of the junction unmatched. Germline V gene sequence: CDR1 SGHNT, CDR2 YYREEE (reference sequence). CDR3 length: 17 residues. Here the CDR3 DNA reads TGTGCCAGCAGCTTCGGACAGGGGCTAAATAGCAATCAGCCCCAGCATTTT. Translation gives CASSFGQGLNSNQPQHF.

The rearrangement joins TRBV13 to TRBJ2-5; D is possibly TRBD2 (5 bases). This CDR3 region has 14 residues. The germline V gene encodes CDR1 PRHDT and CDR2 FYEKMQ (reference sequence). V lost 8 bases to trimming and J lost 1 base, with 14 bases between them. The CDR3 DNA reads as TGTGCCAGCTGCCCTGGACTCATCCAAGAGACCCAGTACTTC. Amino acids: CASCPGLIQETQYF.

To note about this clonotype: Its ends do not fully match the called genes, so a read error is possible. This CDR3 reads CASSLQGSIEAFF. The CDR3 DNA follows: TGTGCCAGCAGTCTTCAGGGGAGCATTGAAGCCTTCTTT. This sequence joins TRBV12-3 or TRBV12-4 and TRBJ1-1, with D tentatively TRBD1 (6 bases). The CDR3 loop spans 13 amino acids.

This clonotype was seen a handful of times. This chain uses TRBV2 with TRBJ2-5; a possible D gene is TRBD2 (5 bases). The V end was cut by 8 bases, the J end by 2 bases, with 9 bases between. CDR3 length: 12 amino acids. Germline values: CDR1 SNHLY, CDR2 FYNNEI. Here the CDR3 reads CASGETQETQYF. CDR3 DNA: TGTGCCAGCGGGGAGACTCAAGAGACCCAGTACTTC.

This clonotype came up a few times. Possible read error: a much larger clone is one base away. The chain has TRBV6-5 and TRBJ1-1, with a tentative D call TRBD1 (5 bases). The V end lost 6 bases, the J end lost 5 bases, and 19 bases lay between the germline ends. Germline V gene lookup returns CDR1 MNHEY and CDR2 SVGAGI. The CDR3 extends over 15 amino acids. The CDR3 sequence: CASSLTPEGMTEAFF. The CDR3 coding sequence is TGTGCCAGCAGCCTTACTCCAGAGGGGATGACTGAAGCTTTCTTT.

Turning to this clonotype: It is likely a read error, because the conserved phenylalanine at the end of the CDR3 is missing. CDR3 amino acids: CASNVSEVTADTQYV. As DNA, the CDR3 is TGTGCCAGCAACGTCAGTGAGGTTACTGCAGATACGCAGTATGTT. The chain carries TRBV6-5 and TRBJ2-3; D gene uncertain. V was pared by 7 bases and J by 4 bases, with 18 bases between. This CDR3 comprises 15 residues. CDR1 is MNHEY and CDR2 is SVGAGI in the germline V gene.

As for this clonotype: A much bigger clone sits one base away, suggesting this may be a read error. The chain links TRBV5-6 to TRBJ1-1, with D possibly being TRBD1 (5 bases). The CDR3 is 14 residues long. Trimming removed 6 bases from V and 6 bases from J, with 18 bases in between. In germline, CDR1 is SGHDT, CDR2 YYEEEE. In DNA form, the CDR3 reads TGTGCCAGCATCTACCGGGACGGGGGAGCTGAAGCTTTCTTT. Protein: CASIYRDGGAEAFF. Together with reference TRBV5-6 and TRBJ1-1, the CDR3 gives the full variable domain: DAGVTQSPTHLIKTRGQQVTLRCSPKSGHDTVSWYQQALGQGPQFIFQYYEEEERQRGNFPDRFSGHQFPNYSSELNVNALLLGDSALYLCASIYRDGGAEAFFGQGTRLTVV.

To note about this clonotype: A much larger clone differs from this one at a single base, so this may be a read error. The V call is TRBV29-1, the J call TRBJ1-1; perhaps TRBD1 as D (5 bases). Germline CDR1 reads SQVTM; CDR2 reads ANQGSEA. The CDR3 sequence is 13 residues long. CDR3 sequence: CSVERQMNTEASF. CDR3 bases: TGCAGCGTTGAAAGACAGATGAACACTGAAGCTTCCTTT.

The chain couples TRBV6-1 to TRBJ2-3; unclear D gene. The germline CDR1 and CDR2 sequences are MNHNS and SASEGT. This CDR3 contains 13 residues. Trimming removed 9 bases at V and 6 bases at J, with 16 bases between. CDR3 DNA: TGTGCCAGGAGTTCAGGCGGCGTGGATACGCAGTATTTT. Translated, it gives CARSSGGVDTQYF.

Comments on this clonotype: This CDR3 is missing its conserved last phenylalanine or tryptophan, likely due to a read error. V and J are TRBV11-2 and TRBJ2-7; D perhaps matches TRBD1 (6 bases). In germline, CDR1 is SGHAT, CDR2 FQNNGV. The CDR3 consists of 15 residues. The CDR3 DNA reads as TGTGCCCGCAGCTTACAGGGTTGGGACGGCGACGAGCAGTACTTA. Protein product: CARSLQGWDGDEQYL.

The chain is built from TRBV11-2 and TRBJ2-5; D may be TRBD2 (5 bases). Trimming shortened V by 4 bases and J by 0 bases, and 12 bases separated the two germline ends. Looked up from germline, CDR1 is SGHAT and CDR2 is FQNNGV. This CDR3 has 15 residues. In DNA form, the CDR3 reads TGTGCCAGCAGCTCTCTTTGGGAGTACCAAGAGACCCAGTACTTC. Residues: CASSSLWEYQETQYF. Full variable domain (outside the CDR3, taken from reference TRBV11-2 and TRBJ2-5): EAGVAQSPRYKIIEKRQSVAFWCNPISGHATLYWYQQILGQGPKLLIQFQNNGVVDDSQLPKDRFSAERLKGVDSTLKIQPAKLEDSAVYLCASSSLWEYQETQYFGPGTRLLVL.

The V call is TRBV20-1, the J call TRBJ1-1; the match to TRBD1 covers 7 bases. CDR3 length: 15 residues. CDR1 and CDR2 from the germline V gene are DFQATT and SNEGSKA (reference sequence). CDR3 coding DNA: TGCAATGCCCTCCCCGCAACAGGGGCGGACACTGAAGCTTTCTTT. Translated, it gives CNALPATGADTEAFF.

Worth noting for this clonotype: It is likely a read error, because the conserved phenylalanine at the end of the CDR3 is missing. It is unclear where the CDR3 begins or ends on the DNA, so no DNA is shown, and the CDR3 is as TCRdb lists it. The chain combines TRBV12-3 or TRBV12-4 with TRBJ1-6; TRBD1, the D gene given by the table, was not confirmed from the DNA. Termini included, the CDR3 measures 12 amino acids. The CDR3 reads CASRVGANPPLH.

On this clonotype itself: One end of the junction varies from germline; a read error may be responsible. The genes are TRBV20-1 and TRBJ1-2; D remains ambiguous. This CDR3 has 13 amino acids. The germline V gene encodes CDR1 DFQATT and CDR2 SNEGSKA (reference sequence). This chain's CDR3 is CSASPPVKYVYTF. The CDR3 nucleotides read TGCAGTGCTAGCCCGCCAGTTAAATATGTCTACACCTTC.

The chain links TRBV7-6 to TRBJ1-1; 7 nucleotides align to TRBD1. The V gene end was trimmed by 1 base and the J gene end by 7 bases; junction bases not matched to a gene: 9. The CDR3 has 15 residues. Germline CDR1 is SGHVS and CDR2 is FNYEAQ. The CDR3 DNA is TGTGCCAGCAGCTTAGAGAGGGGGCAGGAGCATGAAGCTTTCTTT. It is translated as CASSLERGQEHEAFF.

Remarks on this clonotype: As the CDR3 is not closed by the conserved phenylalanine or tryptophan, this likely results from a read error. CDR3 residues: CASSLRGDGYTL. CDR3 coding DNA: TGTGCAAGCAGCCTCAGGGGGGACGGCTACACCTTG. The rearrangement uses TRBV11-2 and TRBJ1-2, with 7 bases identical to TRBD1. Germline CDR1 SGHAT, CDR2 FQNNGV. The CDR3 is 12 amino acids.

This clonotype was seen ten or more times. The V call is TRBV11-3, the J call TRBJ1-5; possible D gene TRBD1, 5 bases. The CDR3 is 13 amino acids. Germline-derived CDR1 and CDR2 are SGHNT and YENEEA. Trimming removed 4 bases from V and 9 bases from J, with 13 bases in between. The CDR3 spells CASSYRDGGPQHF. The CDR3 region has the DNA TGTGCCAGCAGCTATCGGGACGGGGGGCCCCAGCATTTT.